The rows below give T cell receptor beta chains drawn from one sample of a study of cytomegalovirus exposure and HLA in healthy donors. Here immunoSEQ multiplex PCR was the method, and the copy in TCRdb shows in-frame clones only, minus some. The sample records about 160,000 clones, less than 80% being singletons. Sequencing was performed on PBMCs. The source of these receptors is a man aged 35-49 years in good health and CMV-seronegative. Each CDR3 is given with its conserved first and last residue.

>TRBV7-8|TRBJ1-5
CASSPDSFTLVESNQPQHF
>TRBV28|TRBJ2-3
CASSSPGLSSTDTQYF
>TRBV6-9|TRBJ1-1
CASSFPSQGSTEAFF
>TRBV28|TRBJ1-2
CASSPGQLYGYTF
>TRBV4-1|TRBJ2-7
CASSQDRSGGLYEQYF
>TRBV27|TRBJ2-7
CASSFRGVDEQYF
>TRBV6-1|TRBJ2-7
CATRRGSSYEQYF
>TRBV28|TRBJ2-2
CASSIRGGANGGELFF
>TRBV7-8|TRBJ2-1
CASSSTEKQFF
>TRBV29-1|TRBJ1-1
CSLEGDSMGRTEAFF
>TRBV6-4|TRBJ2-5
CASSDWLQGIKTQYF
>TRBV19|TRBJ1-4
CASGIQTSNEKLFF
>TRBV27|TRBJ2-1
CASSYGQGNEQFF
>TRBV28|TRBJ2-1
CASSPGQVSHEQFF
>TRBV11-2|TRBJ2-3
CASSWRDLLTDTQYF
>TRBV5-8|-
CASTWWSTYEQYF
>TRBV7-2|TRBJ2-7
CASRSPLTSPEQYF
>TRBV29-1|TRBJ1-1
CSVVGLLNTEAFF